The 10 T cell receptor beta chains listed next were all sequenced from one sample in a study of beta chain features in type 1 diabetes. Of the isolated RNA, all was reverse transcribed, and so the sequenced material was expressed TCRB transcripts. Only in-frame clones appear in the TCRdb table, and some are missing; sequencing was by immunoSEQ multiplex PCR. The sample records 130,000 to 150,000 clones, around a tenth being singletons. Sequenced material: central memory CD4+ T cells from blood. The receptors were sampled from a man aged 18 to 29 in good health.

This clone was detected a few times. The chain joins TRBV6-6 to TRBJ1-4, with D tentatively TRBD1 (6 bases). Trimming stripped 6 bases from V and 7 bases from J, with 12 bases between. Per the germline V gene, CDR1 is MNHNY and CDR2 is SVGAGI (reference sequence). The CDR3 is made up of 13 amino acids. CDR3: CASRTGAGEKLFF. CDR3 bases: TGTGCCAGCAGGACAGGAGCAGGTGAAAAACTGTTTTTT.

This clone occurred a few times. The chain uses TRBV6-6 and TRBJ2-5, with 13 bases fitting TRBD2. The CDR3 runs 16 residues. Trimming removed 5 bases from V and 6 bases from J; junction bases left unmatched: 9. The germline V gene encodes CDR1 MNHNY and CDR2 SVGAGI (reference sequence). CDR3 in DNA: TGTGCCAGCAGTCGACCGGGGACTAGCGGGGAGAAGACCCAGTACTTC. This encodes CASSRPGTSGEKTQYF.

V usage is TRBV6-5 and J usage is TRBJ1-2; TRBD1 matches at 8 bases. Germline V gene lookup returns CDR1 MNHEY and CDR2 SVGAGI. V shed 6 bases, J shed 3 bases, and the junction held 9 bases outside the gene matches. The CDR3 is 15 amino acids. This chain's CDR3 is CASRHSRGRDYGYTF. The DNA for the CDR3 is TGTGCCAGCAGACACAGCAGGGGGCGAGACTATGGCTACACCTTC.

The CDR3: CASSLRGQKETQYF. In DNA, the CDR3 is TGTGCCAGCTCTCTCAGGGGGCAGAAAGAGACCCAGTACTTC. The chain has TRBV18 and TRBJ2-5; 8 positions match TRBD1. From germline, CDR1 is KGHSH and CDR2 LQKENI. V lost 6 bases, J lost 3 bases, and 6 bases stayed unmatched. This CDR3 has 14 amino acids.

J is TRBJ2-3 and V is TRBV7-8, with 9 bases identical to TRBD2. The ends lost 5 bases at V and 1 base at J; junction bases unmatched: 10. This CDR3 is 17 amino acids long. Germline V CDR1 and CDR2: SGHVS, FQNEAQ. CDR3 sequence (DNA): TGTGCCAGCAGCCCGACCTTTAGCGGGGGCCGCACAGATACGCAGTATTTT. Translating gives CASSPTFSGGRTDTQYF. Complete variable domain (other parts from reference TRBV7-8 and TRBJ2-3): GAGVSQSPRYKVAKRGQDVALRCDPISGHVSLFWYQQALGQGPEFLTYFQNEAQLDKSGLPSDRFFAERPEGSVSTLKIQRTQQEDSAVYLCASSPTFSGGRTDTQYFGPGTRLTVL.

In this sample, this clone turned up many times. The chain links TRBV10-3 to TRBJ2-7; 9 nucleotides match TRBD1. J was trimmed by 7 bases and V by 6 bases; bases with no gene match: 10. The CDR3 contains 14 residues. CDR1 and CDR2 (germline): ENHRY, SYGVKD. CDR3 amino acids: CAIRKTGGLEEQYF. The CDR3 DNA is TGTGCCATCAGGAAAACAGGGGGCCTAGAAGAGCAGTACTTC.

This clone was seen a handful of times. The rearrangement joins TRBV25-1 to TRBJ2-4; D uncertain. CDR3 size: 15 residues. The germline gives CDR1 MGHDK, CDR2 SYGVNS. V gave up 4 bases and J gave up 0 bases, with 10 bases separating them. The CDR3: CASSVNSVAKNIQYF. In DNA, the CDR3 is TGTGCCAGCAGTGTCAATAGTGTAGCCAAAAACATTCAGTACTTC.

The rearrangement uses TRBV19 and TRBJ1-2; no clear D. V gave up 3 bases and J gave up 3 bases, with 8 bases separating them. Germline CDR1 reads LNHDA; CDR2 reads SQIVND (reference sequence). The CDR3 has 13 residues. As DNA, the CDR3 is TGTGCCAGTAGTATGGGCAGGCACTATGGCTACACCTTC. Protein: CASSMGRHYGYTF.

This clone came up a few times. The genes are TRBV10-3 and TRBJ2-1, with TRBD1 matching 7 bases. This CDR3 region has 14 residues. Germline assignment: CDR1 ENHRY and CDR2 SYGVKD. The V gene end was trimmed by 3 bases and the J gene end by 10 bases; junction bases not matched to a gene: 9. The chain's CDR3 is CAISDQDRVMEQFF. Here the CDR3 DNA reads TGTGCCATCAGTGATCAAGACAGGGTAATGGAGCAGTTCTTC.

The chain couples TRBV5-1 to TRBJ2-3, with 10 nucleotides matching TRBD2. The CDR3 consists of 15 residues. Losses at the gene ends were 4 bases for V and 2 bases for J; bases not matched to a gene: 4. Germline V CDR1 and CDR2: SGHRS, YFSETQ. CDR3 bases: TGCGCCAGCAGCGCTAGCGGGGGTTCCACAGATACGCAGTATTTT. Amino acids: CASSASGGSTDTQYF.